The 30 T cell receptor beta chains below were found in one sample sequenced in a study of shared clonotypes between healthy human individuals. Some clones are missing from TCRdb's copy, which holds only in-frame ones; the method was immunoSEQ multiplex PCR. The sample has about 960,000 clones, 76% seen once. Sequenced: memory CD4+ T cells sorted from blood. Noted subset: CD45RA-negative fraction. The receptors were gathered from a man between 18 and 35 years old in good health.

The CDR3 nucleotides read TGTGCCAGCAGCCCGATTAGGGGCCGGGGCTACAATGAGCAGTTCTTC. Its translation is CASSPIRGRGYNEQFF. The chain is built from TRBV11-2 and TRBJ2-1, with D perhaps TRBD1 or TRBD2 (5 bases each). Between the trimmed V and J ends, which lost 5 bases and 3 bases, there was a span of 17 bases. CDR3 size: 16 residues. From germline, CDR1 is SGHAT and CDR2 FQNNGV.

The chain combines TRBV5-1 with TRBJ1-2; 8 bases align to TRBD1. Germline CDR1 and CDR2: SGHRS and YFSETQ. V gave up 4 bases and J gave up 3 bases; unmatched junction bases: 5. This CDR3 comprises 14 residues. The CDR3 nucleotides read TGCGCCAGCAGCCCCGGACAGGGTGACTATGGCTACACCTTC. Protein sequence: CASSPGQGDYGYTF. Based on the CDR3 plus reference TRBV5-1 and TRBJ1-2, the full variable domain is KAGVTQTPRYLIKTRGQQVTLSCSPISGHRSVSWYQQTPGQGLQFLFEYFSETQRNKGNFPGRFSGRQFSNSRSEMNVSTLELGDSALYLCASSPGQGDYGYTFGSGTRLTVV.

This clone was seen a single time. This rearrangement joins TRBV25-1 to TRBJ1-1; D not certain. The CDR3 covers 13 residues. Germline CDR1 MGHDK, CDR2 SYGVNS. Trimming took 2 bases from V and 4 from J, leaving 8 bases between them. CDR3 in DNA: TGTGCCAGCAGTGAAGGACCGAGCACTGAAGCTTTCTTT. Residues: CASSEGPSTEAFF.

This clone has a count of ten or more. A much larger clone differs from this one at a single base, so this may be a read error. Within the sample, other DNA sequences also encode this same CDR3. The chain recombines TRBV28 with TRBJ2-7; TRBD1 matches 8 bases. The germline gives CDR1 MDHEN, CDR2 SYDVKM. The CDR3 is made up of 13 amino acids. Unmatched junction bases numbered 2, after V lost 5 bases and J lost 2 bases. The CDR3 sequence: CASSRTGTYEQYF. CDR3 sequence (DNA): TGTGCCAGCAGTCGGACAGGGACCTACGAGCAGTACTTC.

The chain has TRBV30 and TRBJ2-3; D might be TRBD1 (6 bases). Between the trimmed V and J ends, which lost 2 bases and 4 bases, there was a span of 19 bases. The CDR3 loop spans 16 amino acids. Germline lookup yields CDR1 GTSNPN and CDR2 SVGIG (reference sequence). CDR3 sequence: CAWSRSAGVVSDTQYF. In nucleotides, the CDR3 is TGTGCCTGGAGTCGTTCGGCAGGGGTCGTATCAGATACGCAGTATTTT.

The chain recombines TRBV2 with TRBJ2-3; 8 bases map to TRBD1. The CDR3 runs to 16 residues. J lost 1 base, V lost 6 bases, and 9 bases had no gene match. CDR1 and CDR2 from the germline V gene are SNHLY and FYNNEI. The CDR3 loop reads CASRKTGVAGTDTQYF. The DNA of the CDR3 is TGTGCCAGCAGAAAGACAGGGGTGGCCGGCACAGATACGCAGTATTTT.

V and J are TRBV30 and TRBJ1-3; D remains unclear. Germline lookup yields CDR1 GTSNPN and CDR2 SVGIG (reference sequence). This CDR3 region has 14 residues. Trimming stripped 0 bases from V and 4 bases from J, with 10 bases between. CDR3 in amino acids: CAWSVGPRGNTIYF. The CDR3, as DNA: TGTGCCTGGAGTGTCGGCCCCCGAGGAAACACCATATATTTT.

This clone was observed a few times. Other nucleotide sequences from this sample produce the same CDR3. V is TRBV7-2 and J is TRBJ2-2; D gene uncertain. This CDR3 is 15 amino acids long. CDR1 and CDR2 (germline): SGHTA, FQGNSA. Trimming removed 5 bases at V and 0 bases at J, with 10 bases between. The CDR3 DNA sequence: TGTGCCAGCAGCCCTCAGGCAGCGAACACCGGGGAGCTGTTTTTT. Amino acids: CASSPQAANTGELFF.

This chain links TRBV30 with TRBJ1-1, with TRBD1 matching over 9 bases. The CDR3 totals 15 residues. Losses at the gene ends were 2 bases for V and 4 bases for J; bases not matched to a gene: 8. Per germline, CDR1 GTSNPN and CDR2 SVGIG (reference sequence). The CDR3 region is CAWSLRDRAVTEAFF. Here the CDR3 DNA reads TGTGCCTGGAGTCTCCGGGACAGGGCTGTCACTGAAGCTTTCTTT. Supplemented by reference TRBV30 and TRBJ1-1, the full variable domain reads SQTIHQWPATLVQPVGSPLSLECTVEGTSNPNLYWYRQAAGRGLQLLFYSVGIGQISSEVPQNLSASRPQDRQFILSSKKLLLSDSGFYLCAWSLRDRAVTEAFFGQGTRLTVV.

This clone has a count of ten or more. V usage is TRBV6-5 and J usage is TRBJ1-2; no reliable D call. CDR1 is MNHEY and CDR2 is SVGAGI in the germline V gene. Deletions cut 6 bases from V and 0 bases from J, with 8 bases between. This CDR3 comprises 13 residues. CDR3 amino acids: CASRAMANYGYTF. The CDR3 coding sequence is TGTGCCAGCAGGGCAATGGCTAACTATGGCTACACCTTC.

Here the CDR3 DNA reads TGTGCCAGCAGCGACCGTAGGGGGTTCCACAATGAGCAGTTCTTC. It is translated as CASSDRRGFHNEQFF. V usage is TRBV7-2 and J usage is TRBJ2-1; TRBD1 is a possible D gene (6 bases). V gave up 5 bases and J gave up 5 bases, with 16 bases separating them. CDR1 and CDR2 (germline): SGHTA, FQGNSA. The CDR3 runs 15 residues.

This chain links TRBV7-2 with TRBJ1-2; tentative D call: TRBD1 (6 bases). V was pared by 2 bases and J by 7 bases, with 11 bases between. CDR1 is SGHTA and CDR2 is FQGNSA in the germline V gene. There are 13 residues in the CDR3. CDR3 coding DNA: TGTGCCAGCAGCTTAAGGGAGGGGGGTGGCTACACCTTC. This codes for CASSLREGGGYTF. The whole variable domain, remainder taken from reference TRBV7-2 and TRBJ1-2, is GAGVSQSPSNKVTEKGKDVELRCDPISGHTALYWYRQSLGQGLEFLIYFQGNSAPDKSGLPSDRFSAERTGGSVSTLTIQRTQQEDSAVYLCASSLREGGGYTFGSGTRLTVV.

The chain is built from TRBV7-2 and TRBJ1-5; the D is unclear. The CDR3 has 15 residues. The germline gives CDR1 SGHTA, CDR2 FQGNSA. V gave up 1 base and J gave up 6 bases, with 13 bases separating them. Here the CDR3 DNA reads TGTGCCAGCAGCTTAGGCCCCCATGAAGGTCAGCCCCAGCATTTT. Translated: CASSLGPHEGQPQHF.

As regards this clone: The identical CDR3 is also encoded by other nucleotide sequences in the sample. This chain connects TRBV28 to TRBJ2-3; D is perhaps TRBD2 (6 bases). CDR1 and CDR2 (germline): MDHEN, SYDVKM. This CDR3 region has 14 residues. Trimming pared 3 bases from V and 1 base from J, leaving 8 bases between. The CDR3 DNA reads TGTGCCAGCAGTTTGGGGGGTGGCACAGATACGCAGTATTTT. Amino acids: CASSLGGGTDTQYF. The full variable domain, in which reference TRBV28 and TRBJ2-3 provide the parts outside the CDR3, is DVKVTQSSRYLVKRTGEKVFLECVQDMDHENMFWYRQDPGLGLRLIYFSYDVKMKEKGDIPEGYSVSREKKERFSLILESASTNQTSMYLCASSLGGGTDTQYFGPGTRLTVL.

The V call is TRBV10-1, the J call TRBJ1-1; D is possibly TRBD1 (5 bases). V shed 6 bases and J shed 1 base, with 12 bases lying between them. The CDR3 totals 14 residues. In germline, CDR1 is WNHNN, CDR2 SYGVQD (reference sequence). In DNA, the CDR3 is TGCGCCAGCAGCGGGGGGGGGTCGAACACTGAAGCTTTCTTT. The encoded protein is CASSGGGSNTEAFF.

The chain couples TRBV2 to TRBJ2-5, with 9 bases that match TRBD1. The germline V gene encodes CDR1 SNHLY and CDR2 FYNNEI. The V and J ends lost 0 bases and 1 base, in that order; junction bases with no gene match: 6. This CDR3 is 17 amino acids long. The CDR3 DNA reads TGTGCCAGCAGTGAAGCTGACAGGGGGTTACCCCAAGAGACCCAGTACTTC. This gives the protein CASSEADRGLPQETQYF.

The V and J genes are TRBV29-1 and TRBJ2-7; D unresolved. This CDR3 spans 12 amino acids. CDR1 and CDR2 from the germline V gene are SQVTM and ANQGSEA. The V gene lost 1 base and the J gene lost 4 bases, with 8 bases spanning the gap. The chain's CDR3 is CSVEGAAYEQYF. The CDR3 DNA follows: TGCAGCGTTGAAGGGGCAGCATACGAGCAGTACTTC.

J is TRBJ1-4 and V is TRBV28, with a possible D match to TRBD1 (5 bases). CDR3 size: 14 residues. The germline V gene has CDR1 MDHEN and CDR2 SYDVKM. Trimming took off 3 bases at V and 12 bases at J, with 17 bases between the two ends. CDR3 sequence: CASSFGGKYGELFF. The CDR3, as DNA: TGTGCCAGCAGTTTTGGGGGGAAATACGGAGAACTGTTTTTT.

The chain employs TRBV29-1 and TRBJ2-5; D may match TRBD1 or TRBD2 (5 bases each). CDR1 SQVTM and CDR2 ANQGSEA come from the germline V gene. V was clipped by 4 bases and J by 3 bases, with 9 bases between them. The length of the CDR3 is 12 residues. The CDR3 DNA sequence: TGCAGCGTTGCAGGGAGTGAAGAGACCCAGTACTTC. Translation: CSVAGSEETQYF.

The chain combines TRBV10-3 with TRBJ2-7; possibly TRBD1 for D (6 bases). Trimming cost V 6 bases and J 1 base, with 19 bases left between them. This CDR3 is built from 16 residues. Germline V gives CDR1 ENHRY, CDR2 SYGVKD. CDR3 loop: CAISYSLGAASYEQYF. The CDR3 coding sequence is TGTGCCATCAGCTACTCCCTGGGGGCAGCTTCCTACGAGCAGTACTTC.

The chain's CDR3 is CASSFDSGQQYF. The CDR3 bases are TGTGCCAGCAGCTTCGACAGCGGCCAGCAGTACTTC. V usage is TRBV7-2 and J usage is TRBJ2-7, with D tentatively TRBD1 or TRBD2 (5 bases each). The V end lost 3 bases, the J end lost 8 bases, and 11 bases lay between the germline ends. Germline V CDR1 and CDR2: SGHTA, FQGNSA. The CDR3 runs 12 residues.

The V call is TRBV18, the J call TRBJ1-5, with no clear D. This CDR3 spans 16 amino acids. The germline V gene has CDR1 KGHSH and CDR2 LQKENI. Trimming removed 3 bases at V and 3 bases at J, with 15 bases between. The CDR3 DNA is TGTGCCAGCTCACCGGTGGGCCAGGCCCTCAATCAGCCCCAGCATTTT. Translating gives CASSPVGQALNQPQHF.

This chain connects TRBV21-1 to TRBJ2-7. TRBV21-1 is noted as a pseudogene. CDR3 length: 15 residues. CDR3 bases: TGTGCCAGCAGCAAAGAGGCCCTCGGGGGCCACGAGCAGTACTTC. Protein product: CASSKEALGGHEQYF.

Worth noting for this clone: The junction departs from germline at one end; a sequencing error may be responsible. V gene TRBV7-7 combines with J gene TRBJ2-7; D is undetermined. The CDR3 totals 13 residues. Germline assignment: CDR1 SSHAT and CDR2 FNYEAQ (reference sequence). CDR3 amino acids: CASSPTNLGEQYF. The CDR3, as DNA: TGTGCTAGCAGCCCAACAAACCTAGGGGAGCAGTACTTC. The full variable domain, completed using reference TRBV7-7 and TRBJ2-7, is GAGVSQSPRYKVTKRGQDVTLRCDPISSHATLYWYQQALGQGPEFLTYFNYEAQPDKSGLPSDRFSAERPEGSISTLTIQRTEQRDSAMYRCASSPTNLGEQYFGPGTRLTVT.

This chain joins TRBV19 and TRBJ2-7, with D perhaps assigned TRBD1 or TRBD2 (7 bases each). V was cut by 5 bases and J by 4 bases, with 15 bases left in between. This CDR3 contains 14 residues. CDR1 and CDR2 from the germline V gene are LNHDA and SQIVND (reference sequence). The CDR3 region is CASSRGGQFYEQYF. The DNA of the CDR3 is TGTGCCAGTAGTCGCGGGGGACAGTTTTACGAGCAGTACTTC.

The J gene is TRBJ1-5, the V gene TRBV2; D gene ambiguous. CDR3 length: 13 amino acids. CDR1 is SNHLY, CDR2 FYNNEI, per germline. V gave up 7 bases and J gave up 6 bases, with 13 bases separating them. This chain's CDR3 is CASTLIGGQPQHF. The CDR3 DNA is TGTGCCAGCACCCTTATCGGCGGTCAGCCCCAGCATTTT.

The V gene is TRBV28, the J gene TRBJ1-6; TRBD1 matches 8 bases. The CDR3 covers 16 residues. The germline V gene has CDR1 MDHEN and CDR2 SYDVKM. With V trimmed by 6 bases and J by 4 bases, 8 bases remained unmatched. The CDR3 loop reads CASSRQGKGYNSPLHF. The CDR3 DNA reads TGTGCCAGCAGCAGACAGGGGAAGGGATATAATTCACCCCTCCACTTT. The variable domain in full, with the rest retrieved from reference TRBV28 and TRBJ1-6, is DVKVTQSSRYLVKRTGEKVFLECVQDMDHENMFWYRQDPGLGLRLIYFSYDVKMKEKGDIPEGYSVSREKKERFSLILESASTNQTSMYLCASSRQGKGYNSPLHFGNGTRLTVT.

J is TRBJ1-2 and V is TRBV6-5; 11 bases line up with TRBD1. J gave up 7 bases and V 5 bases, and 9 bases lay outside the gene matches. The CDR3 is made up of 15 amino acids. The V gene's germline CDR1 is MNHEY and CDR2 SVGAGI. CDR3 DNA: TGTGCCAGCAGTAACAAAGGACAGGGGGCTGGTGGCTACACCTTC. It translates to CASSNKGQGAGGYTF.

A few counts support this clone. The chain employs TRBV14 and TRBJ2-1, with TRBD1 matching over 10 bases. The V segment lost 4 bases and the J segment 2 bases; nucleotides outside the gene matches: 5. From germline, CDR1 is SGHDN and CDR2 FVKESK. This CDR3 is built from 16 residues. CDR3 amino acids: CASSRAGTGAYNEQFF. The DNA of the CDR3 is TGTGCCAGCAGCCGAGCCGGGACAGGGGCCTACAATGAGCAGTTCTTC.

The CDR3 nucleotides are TGTGCCAGTGAAATCAGTGAAGCTTTCTTT. Its translation is CASEISEAFF. The chain employs TRBV19 and TRBJ1-1, with D uncertain. Germline lookup yields CDR1 LNHDA and CDR2 SQIVND (reference sequence). V lost 8 bases and J lost 7, with 8 bases in between. The CDR3 is 10 amino acids.